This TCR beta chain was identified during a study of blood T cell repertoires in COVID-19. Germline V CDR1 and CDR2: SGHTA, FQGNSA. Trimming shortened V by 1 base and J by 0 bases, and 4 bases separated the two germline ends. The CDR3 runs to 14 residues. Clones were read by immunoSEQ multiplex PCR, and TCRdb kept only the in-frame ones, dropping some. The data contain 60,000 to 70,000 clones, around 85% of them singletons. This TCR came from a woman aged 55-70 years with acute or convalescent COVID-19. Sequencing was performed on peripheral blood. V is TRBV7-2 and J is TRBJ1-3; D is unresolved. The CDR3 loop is CASSLGLSGNTIYF. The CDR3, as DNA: TGTGCCAGCAGCTTAGGTCTCTCTGGAAACACCATATATTTT.